This is a list of T cell receptor beta chains from one sample in a study of identical twins. TCRdb re-called the 5' RACE reads with MiXCR, one entry per CDR3 protein. The data show approximately 410,000 distinct CDR3 sequences, roughly 20% seen once. Sequences were obtained from naive T cells sorted from blood. The source of these receptors is a man aged 50-60 years in good health. CDR3s include the opening cysteine and the closing phenylalanine or tryptophan. D genes are given only for firm matches. Expanded clones are given a class, and other clones once, few, many or no size at all.

>TRBJ2-1|TRBV20-1|NA|many
TGCAGTGCTCCTAGCCTCGGTTTAGTATACGAGCAGTTCTTC
CSAPSLGLVYEQFF
>TRBJ2-5|TRBV21-1|NA|few
TGTGCCAGCAGCAAAGTTTGGGGCCCGTCGAGTTGGACCCAGTACTTC
CASSKVWGPSSWTQYF
>TRBJ1-6|TRBV6-5|NA|NA
TGTGCCAGCAGTTACAACAGGAGGAGGAATCATTCACCCCTCCACTTT
CASSYNRRRNHSPLHF
>TRBJ2-7|TRBV6-1|TRBD1|NA
TGTGCCAGCAGACACCGACCCGGGACAGGGAGCTCCTACGAGCAGTACTTC
CASRHRPGTGSSYEQYF
>TRBJ1-5|TRBV12-3/TRBV12-4|NA|NA
TGTGCCAGCAGAGCCGGAGGGCCCCAGCATTTT
CASRAGGPQHF
>TRBJ2-3|TRBV4-3|TRBD2|many
TGCGCCAGCAGCCAAGTAAGACTAGCCCTACGGACAGATACGCAGTATTTT
CASSQVRLALRTDTQYF
>TRBJ2-7|TRBV20-1|TRBD1|few
TGCAGTGCTGGGAACAGGGGTACCTACGAGCAGTACTTC
CSAGNRGTYEQYF
>TRBJ2-2|TRBV11-2|NA|NA
TGTGCCAGCAGCTCGACAGCTTTGAACACCGGGGAGCTGTTTTTT
CASSSTALNTGELFF
>TRBJ2-2|TRBV7-2|NA|few
TGTGCCAGCAGTAGAAGCGGGGGGGAGCTGTTTTTT
CASSRSGGELFF
>TRBJ2-1|TRBV5-1|TRBD2|many
TGCGCCAGCAGCTTTGGTTCTAGCGGCTACAATGAGCAGTTCTTC
CASSFGSSGYNEQFF
>TRBJ2-1|TRBV20-1|NA|NA
TGCAGTGCTCCCGGGACGAGGCCCAATGAGCAGTTCTTC
CSAPGTRPNEQFF
>TRBJ2-7|TRBV20-1|TRBD1|few
TGCAGTGTTTACAGGGGCGGCGAGCAGTACTTC
CSVYRGGEQYF
>TRBJ1-2|TRBV15|NA|NA
TGTGCCACCAGCAGAGAAAATAACTATGGCTACACCTTC
CATSRENNYGYTF
>TRBJ1-6|TRBV12-3/TRBV12-4|TRBD1|NA
TGTGCCAGCAGGACAGGGAAATTATCACCCCTCCACTTT
CASRTGKLSPLHF
>TRBJ1-4|TRBV27|TRBD1|few
TGTGCCAGCAGTACCAGGGGGCGATGGGAAAAACTGTTTTTT
CASSTRGRWEKLFF
>TRBJ1-5|TRBV15|NA|NA
TGTGCCACCAAATCAGGTTATAGCAATCAGCCCCAGCATTTT
CATKSGYSNQPQHF
>TRBJ2-7|TRBV4-3|NA|many
TGCGCCAGCAGCCAAGATTTTGGGTCCGAGCAGTACTTC
CASSQDFGSEQYF
>TRBJ2-7|TRBV9|NA|once
TGTGCCAGCAGCGTAGCTAGCCCCCGGTACTACGAGCAGTACTTC
CASSVASPRYYEQYF
>TRBJ2-1|TRBV5-1|TRBD2|NA
TGCGCCAGCGATACTGGGACTAGCGGGATATACAATGAGCAGTTCTTC
CASDTGTSGIYNEQFF
>TRBJ1-3|TRBV12-3/TRBV12-4|NA|NA
TGTGCCAGCACCCTTCGGGCATTTGGAAACACCATATATTTT
CASTLRAFGNTIYF
>TRBJ2-7|TRBV29-1|TRBD1|many
TGCAGCGTTCTAAGGCCGGGACAGAGCTACGAGCAGTACTTC
CSVLRPGQSYEQYF
>TRBJ2-7|TRBV9|NA|NA
TGTGCCAGCGGCCGGGACACCTACGAGCAGTACTTC
CASGRDTYEQYF
>TRBJ2-7|TRBV10-2|TRBD2|NA
TGCGCCAGCAGCTGGGGACTACAGTCCTACGAGCAGTACTTC
CASSWGLQSYEQYF
>TRBJ2-5|TRBV5-1|NA|NA
TGCGCCAGCAGCTTCAACCCGACCGGAGCTCAAGAGACCCAGTACTTC
CASSFNPTGAQETQYF
>TRBJ1-5|TRBV6-2/TRBV6-3|NA|NA
TGTGCCAGCAGTTACTCGCTAGGCAATCAGCCCCAGCATTTT
CASSYSLGNQPQHF
>TRBJ2-7|TRBV7-2|TRBD1|many
TGTGCCAGCAGCTTATATTCAGGGGGCAACGAGCAGTACTTC
CASSLYSGGNEQYF
>TRBJ2-2|TRBV10-2|TRBD2|many
TGCGCCAGCTCAACTAGCGGGGGGATGTTGACCGGGGAGCTGTTTTTT
CASSTSGGMLTGELFF
>TRBJ1-5|TRBV6-5|NA|many
TGTGCCAGCAGTTACGTTCGGGACTCCCCCCAGCATTTT
CASSYVRDSPQHF
>TRBJ2-5|TRBV5-1|NA|NA
TGCGCCAGCAGCCCAGCCCCGGGGGGCCGAGAGACCCAGTACTTC
CASSPAPGGRETQYF
>TRBJ1-5|TRBV28|NA|NA
TGTGCCAGCAGTCCAACCCGGGTCTGGGAGGCTAGAGGCAATCAGCCCCAGCATTTT
CASSPTRVWEARGNQPQHF
>TRBJ2-7|TRBV7-6|NA|NA
TGTGCCAGCAGCTTAGTAATCTGGGGGGACGAGCAGTACTTC
CASSLVIWGDEQYF
>TRBJ2-5|TRBV12-3/TRBV12-4|NA|many
TGTGCCAGCAGTTTATGGGGGGTAACCAAAGAGACCCAGTACTTC
CASSLWGVTKETQYF
>TRBJ2-3|TRBV10-3|TRBD2|many
TGTGCCATCAGTGCTAGCGGGAGAGATACGCAGTATTTT
CAISASGRDTQYF
>TRBJ2-7|TRBV7-2|NA|NA
TGTGCCAGCAGCTTTGGGCTCCCCGACTACGAGCAGTACTTC
CASSFGLPDYEQYF
>TRBJ1-5|TRBV18|NA|NA
TGTGCCAGCTCACCGACGAGTCAGCCCCAGCATTTT
CASSPTSQPQHF
>TRBJ2-7|TRBV7-9|NA|NA
TGTGCCAGCAGCTCCCCCTCCTACGAGCAGTACTTC
CASSSPSYEQYF
>TRBJ2-2|TRBV7-2|TRBD2|NA
TGTGCCAGCAGCAAACCGGGACTAGCGGGAGGGGGGGAGCTGTTTTTT
CASSKPGLAGGGELFF
>TRBJ2-3|TRBV20-1|NA|many
TGCAGTGCTAGAGGCGTGGGCAGGCCAGATACGCAGTATTTT
CSARGVGRPDTQYF
>TRBJ1-2|TRBV6-4|TRBD1|NA
TGTGCCAGCAGTCCGGACAGGGGGGGCTATGGCTACACCTTC
CASSPDRGGYGYTF
>TRBJ1-1|TRBV5-1|NA|few
TGCGCCAGCAGCTTGGCCGCGGGGGGGGACACTGAAGCTTTCTTT
CASSLAAGGDTEAFF
>TRBJ2-3|TRBV5-1|NA|few
TGCGCCAGCAGCTCCAGTTGGACTCGAGATACGCAGTATTTT
CASSSSWTRDTQYF
>TRBJ2-1|TRBV24-1|TRBD1|NA
TGTGCCACCAGTGATTTGCCAGGGGGCACGAATGAGCAGTTCTTC
CATSDLPGGTNEQFF
>TRBJ2-1|TRBV5-6|NA|few
TGTGCCAGCAGCTTGCAGCCTTTCCAGGGGAATGAGCAGTTCTTC
CASSLQPFQGNEQFF
>TRBJ2-7|TRBV10-3|NA|many
TGTGCCATCAGTGACATAGGGTTAGGGTACGAGCAGTACTTC
CAISDIGLGYEQYF
>TRBJ1-2|TRBV19|TRBD1|NA
TGTGCCAGTAGTTCTGTGCCGGGACAGGCTAACTATGGCTACACCTTC
CASSSVPGQANYGYTF
>TRBJ2-7|TRBV29-1|NA|few
TGCAGCGTTGGGCAGGGAGGTTCCGAGCAGTACTTC
CSVGQGGSEQYF